This is a list of T cell receptor beta chains from one sample in a study of OX40 agonist ivuxolimab in advanced cancers. The assay was immunoSEQ multiplex PCR, and TCRdb's table has in-frame clones only and misses some. The sample has roughly 71,000 clones; around 90% are singletons. The input for sequencing was CD4+ or CD8+ T cells sorted from blood, taken in a trial of the OX40 agonist ivuxolimab. These receptors were collected from an adult with an advanced solid tumor such as melanoma, head and neck, liver or kidney cancer. Both conserved end residues are trimmed from each CDR3. Size is stated for part of the rows, as once, few or many counts, or as a class when the clone is expanded.

J,size,V,CDR3
TRBJ2-2,once,TRBV5-1,ASGFSRFGGSNTGELF
TRBJ2-7,.,TRBV5-1,ASTRGGSSYEQY
TRBJ2-1,.,TRBV6-1,ASSLRDFYNEQF
TRBJ2-1,.,TRBV7-8,ASSMKGAEEF
TRBJ1-1,.,TRBV25-1,ASTSGGTNTEAF
TRBJ1-1,.,TRBV7-9,ASSRGQGNTEAF
TRBJ1-1,.,TRBV11-3,ASSLEGPRNTEAF
TRBJ2-3,few,TRBV11-3,ASSPAAITDTQY
TRBJ2-2,.,TRBV6-5,ASSSRPATGELF
TRBJ2-5,once,TRBV19,ASSPRLGQETQY
TRBJ1-1,once,TRBV6-5,ASSSRTGNTEAF
TRBJ2-1,.,TRBV9,ASTPGLAGPGEQF
TRBJ1-1,.,TRBV7-9,ASSLGSYRTAEAF
TRBJ1-3,.,TRBV4-1,ASSQDRTGRGGSGNTIY
TRBJ2-3,.,TRBV7-3,ASSSGGGTGDTQY
TRBJ2-1,once,TRBV4-1,ASSSASGGAHEQF
TRBJ2-1,.,TRBV6-7,ASSPPGLAEDNEQF
TRBJ2-7,.,TRBV6-1,ASTYGDEQY
TRBJ2-3,.,TRBV10-3,ATRQGSTDTQY
TRBJ2-7,.,TRBV11-3,ASSSITAVTYEQY